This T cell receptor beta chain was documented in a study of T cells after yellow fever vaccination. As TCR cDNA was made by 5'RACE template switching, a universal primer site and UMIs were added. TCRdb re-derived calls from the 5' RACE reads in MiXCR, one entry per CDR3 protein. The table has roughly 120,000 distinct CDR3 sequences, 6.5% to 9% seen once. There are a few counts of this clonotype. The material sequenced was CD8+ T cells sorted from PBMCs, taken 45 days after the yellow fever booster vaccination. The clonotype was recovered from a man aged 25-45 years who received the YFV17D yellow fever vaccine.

CDR3 residues: CASSLRYASGSGEQYF. In nucleotides, the CDR3 is TGTGCCAGCAGCTTACGGTATGCTAGCGGGAGTGGTGAGCAGTACTTC. The rearrangement links TRBV7-2 to TRBJ2-7; 10 positions match TRBD2. CDR1 is SGHTA and CDR2 is FQGNSA in the germline V gene. CDR3 size: 16 residues. With V trimmed by 2 bases and J by 7 bases, 11 bases remained unmatched.